This T cell receptor beta chain is from a study of response to subunit inactivated influenza vaccine. Per germline, CDR1 SGHVS and CDR2 FQNEAQ. The CDR3 covers 16 residues. V lost 4 bases, J lost 3 bases, and 5 bases stayed unmatched. In TCRdb, the RT-PCR reads were re-called with MiXCR into one record per CDR3 protein. This sample has roughly 780,000 distinct CDR3 sequences, with about 18% found just once. The chain links TRBV7-8 to TRBJ2-1; 11 bases are a match to TRBD2. This clonotype was obtained from a man in his fifties who received an inactivated influenza vaccine. The starting material was PBMCs from blood, obtained more than 4 days after vaccination. The CDR3: CASSSLSGRVYNEQFF. The CDR3 nucleotides are TGTGCCAGCAGCTCACTTAGCGGGAGGGTCTACAATGAGCAGTTCTTC.